The 23 T cell receptor beta chains below come from one sample, sequenced in a study of shared clonotypes between healthy human individuals. Repertoires were generated with immunoSEQ multiplex PCR, while TCRdb's copy carries only in-frame clones and drops some. The sample carries roughly 2.4 million clones, about 94% recorded once. The sequenced material came from naive CD4+ T cells sorted from blood. Subset of the sample: CD45RA+ positively selected. The receptors stem from a man aged 18 to 30 in good health.

The CDR3 sequence is CASRPQQGAAYNSPLHF. DNA of the CDR3: TGTGCCAGCAGACCCCAGCAGGGGGCCGCCTATAATTCACCCCTCCACTTT. V usage is TRBV5-4 and J usage is TRBJ1-6, with 8 nucleotides matching TRBD1. The ends lost 5 bases at V and 2 bases at J; junction bases unmatched: 9. There are 17 residues in the CDR3. The V gene's germline CDR1 is SGHNT and CDR2 YYREEE (reference sequence).

This chain joins TRBV7-8 and TRBJ1-5; D not certain. CDR1 and CDR2 (germline): SGHVS, FQNEAQ. Trimming removed 1 base at V and 4 bases at J, with 8 bases between. The CDR3 loop spans 14 amino acids. The CDR3 DNA follows: TGTGCCAGCAGCTTAGGTGGGCGGAATCAGCCCCAGCATTTT. Amino acids: CASSLGGRNQPQHF.

This rearrangement joins TRBV19 to TRBJ2-3; D is perhaps TRBD1 (6 bases). Germline assignment: CDR1 LNHDA and CDR2 SQIVND (reference sequence). Trimming cost V 7 bases and J 5 bases, with 13 bases left between them. The CDR3 consists of 13 residues. The CDR3 nucleotides are TGTGCCAGTACTCCCAGGGGTAGAGATACGCAGTATTTT. Amino acid sequence: CASTPRGRDTQYF.

Points on this clone: The sample holds other DNA sequences that translate to the same CDR3. The chain joins TRBV9 to TRBJ1-1; no definite D call. The CDR3 sequence is 14 residues long. Germline V gene data show CDR1 as SGDLS and CDR2 as YYNGEE. Trimming removed 0 bases at V and 0 bases at J, with 6 bases between. For the CDR3, the DNA is TGTGCCAGCAGCGTAGGCACACTGAACACTGAAGCTTTCTTT. It yields the protein CASSVGTLNTEAFF.

The V and J genes are TRBV5-4 and TRBJ2-2, with 9 bases matching TRBD2. The CDR3 is 17 residues long. From germline, CDR1 is SGHNT and CDR2 YYREEE (reference sequence). V lost 4 bases to trimming and J lost 0 bases; unmatched junction nucleotides: 7. The CDR3 DNA reads as TGTGCCAGCAGCCGCACAGCGGGGGGAACGAACACCGGGGAGCTGTTTTTT. This sequence encodes CASSRTAGGTNTGELFF.

The V and J genes are TRBV7-9 and TRBJ1-2; perhaps TRBD1 as D (6 bases). The CDR3 loop spans 12 amino acids. In germline, CDR1 is SEHNR, CDR2 FQNEAQ (reference sequence). Trimming took 1 base from V and 8 from J, leaving 8 bases between them. CDR3 residues: CASSLDREGYTF. The CDR3, as DNA: TGTGCCAGCAGCTTAGACAGGGAAGGCTACACCTTC.

Comment on this clone: The identical CDR3 is also encoded by other nucleotide sequences in the sample. The rearrangement links TRBV7-2 to TRBJ2-2; no definite D call. The germline V gene encodes CDR1 SGHTA and CDR2 FQGNSA. This CDR3 is 15 amino acids long. Trimming cost V 5 bases and J 5 bases, with 15 bases left between them. CDR3 nucleotide sequence: TGTGCCAGCAGCCCCGACCGATGGAATACCGGGGAGCTGTTTTTT. Amino acid sequence: CASSPDRWNTGELFF.

This clone has only a few counts. The chain uses TRBV2 and TRBJ1-2; D is unclear. The CDR3 spans 12 residues. Germline V gene lookup returns CDR1 SNHLY and CDR2 FYNNEI. Trimming stripped 7 bases from V and 3 bases from J, with 9 bases between. The CDR3 is CASTVADYGYTF. Written as DNA, the CDR3 is TGTGCCAGCACGGTGGCAGACTATGGCTACACCTTC.

The chain employs TRBV4-3 and TRBJ2-4; D is unclear. Germline CDR1 and CDR2: LGHNA and YSLEER. The germline V and J ends were trimmed by 0 bases and 1 base, with 10 bases remaining between them. This CDR3 is built from 16 residues. The CDR3, as DNA: TGCGCCAGCAGCCAAGATCGGGCCCTGGCCAAAAACATTCAGTACTTC. Protein: CASSQDRALAKNIQYF.

In its sample, this clone was seen once. This chain joins TRBV6-1 and TRBJ1-6; D unresolved. CDR3 length: 13 amino acids. The V end was cut by 11 bases, the J end by 2 bases, with 10 bases between. Germline CDR1 and CDR2: MNHNS and SASEGT. The CDR3 loop is CAGGRAYNSPLHF. The CDR3 nucleotides are TGTGCCGGCGGTCGGGCCTATAATTCACCCCTCCACTTT.

The chain has TRBV11-2 and TRBJ2-5; D gene ambiguous. The CDR3 is made up of 12 amino acids. The V and J ends lost 7 bases and 5 bases respectively, with 11 bases between them. Germline V gives CDR1 SGHAT, CDR2 FQNNGV. For the CDR3, the DNA is TGTGCCAGCACCCATAGTGTTGAGACCCAGTACTTC. This encodes CASTHSVETQYF.

CDR3 amino acids: CASSYGSYRVNTEAFF. The CDR3, as DNA: TGTGCCAGCAGTTACGGAAGCTACAGGGTGAACACTGAAGCTTTCTTT. This chain uses TRBV6-5 with TRBJ1-1; the D gene is possibly TRBD1 (6 bases). The CDR3 totals 16 residues. Germline CDR1 reads MNHEY; CDR2 reads SVGAGI. Between the trimmed V and J ends, which lost 2 bases and 0 bases, there was a span of 13 bases.

This chain joins TRBV27 and TRBJ2-7; D is perhaps TRBD1 or TRBD2 (5 bases each). From germline, CDR1 is MNHEY and CDR2 SMNVEV (reference sequence). V was cut by 8 bases and J by 0 bases, with 17 bases left in between. The CDR3 is made up of 15 amino acids. The CDR3 protein is CASGYSGTPSYEQYF. The DNA for the CDR3 is TGTGCCAGCGGATACTCCGGGACGCCCTCCTACGAGCAGTACTTC.

The V gene is TRBV5-1, the J gene TRBJ2-1, with 8 bases aligning to TRBD2. In germline, CDR1 is SGHRS, CDR2 YFSETQ. This CDR3 is 13 amino acids long. V lost 8 bases and J lost 4; bases outside the gene matches: 5. The CDR3 here is CASASGSYNEQFF. The CDR3 nucleotides are TGCGCCAGTGCTAGCGGGTCTTACAATGAGCAGTTCTTC.

This clone has just one count. The CDR3 DNA reads as TGTGCCAGCAGTTTAAGGAAGGAGGGAAGCTATGGCTACACCTTC. It specifies CASSLRKEGSYGYTF. V is TRBV27 and J is TRBJ1-2; D gene uncertain. Germline CDR1 MNHEY, CDR2 SMNVEV (reference sequence). CDR3 length: 15 residues. V lost 2 bases and J lost 4, with 14 bases in between.

J is TRBJ2-5 and V is TRBV11-3; 7 bases are shared with TRBD1. The CDR3 is 16 residues long. Germline trimming cut 3 bases from V and 2 bases from J; bases unmatched to any gene: 9. Per the germline V gene, CDR1 is SGHNT and CDR2 is YENEEA. The CDR3 protein is CASSLGTGVGQETQYF. CDR3 sequence (DNA): TGTGCCAGCAGCTTGGGAACAGGGGTAGGGCAAGAGACCCAGTACTTC.

The chain combines TRBV5-4 with TRBJ1-2; D uncertain. This CDR3 is 14 amino acids long. Germline loops: CDR1 SGHNT, CDR2 YYREEE (reference sequence). The V end lost 3 bases, the J end lost 0 bases, and 9 bases lay between the germline ends. Here the CDR3 DNA reads TGTGCCAGCAGCTGGCCGGCAGCTAACTATGGCTACACCTTC. Its protein product is CASSWPAANYGYTF.

Comments on this clone: Other DNA sequences in this specimen translate into the identical CDR3. The chain couples TRBV30 to TRBJ1-5; D is unclear. The germline V and J ends were trimmed by 2 bases and 2 bases, with 10 bases remaining between them. CDR3 size: 14 residues. Germline loops: CDR1 GTSNPN, CDR2 SVGIG (reference sequence). The CDR3: CAWSLQGGNQPQHF. Here the CDR3 DNA reads TGTGCCTGGAGTCTCCAAGGAGGCAATCAGCCCCAGCATTTT.

The chain couples TRBV11-2 to TRBJ1-3; D may be TRBD1 (5 bases). V shed 5 bases and J shed 2 bases, with 7 bases lying between them. The CDR3 has 13 amino acids. Germline V gene sequence: CDR1 SGHAT, CDR2 FQNNGV. CDR3 in amino acids: CASSPDTGNTIYF. DNA of the CDR3: TGTGCCAGCAGCCCGGACACTGGAAACACCATATATTTT.

The V gene is TRBV5-6, the J gene TRBJ1-2; a weak D match, TRBD1 (6 bases). CDR1 and CDR2 (germline): SGHDT, YYEEEE. The CDR3 spans 14 residues. Trimming pared 5 bases from V and 0 bases from J, leaving 11 bases between. CDR3 coding DNA: TGTGCCAGCAGAACGACAGGAGCTAACTATGGCTACACCTTC. Its translation is CASRTTGANYGYTF. Looking up the rest from reference TRBV5-6 and TRBJ1-2 gives the full variable domain: DAGVTQSPTHLIKTRGQQVTLRCSPKSGHDTVSWYQQALGQGPQFIFQYYEEEERQRGNFPDRFSGHQFPNYSSELNVNALLLGDSALYLCASRTTGANYGYTFGSGTRLTVV.

This rearrangement joins TRBV20-1 to TRBJ2-7; 8 bases match TRBD2. Germline V gives CDR1 DFQATT, CDR2 SNEGSKA (reference sequence). The ends lost 6 bases at V and 12 bases at J; junction bases unmatched: 10. The CDR3 has 11 amino acids. The CDR3 loop reads CSAITSGLPYF. The CDR3 region has the DNA TGCAGTGCGATTACTAGCGGTCTACCGTACTTC.

The CDR3 here is CASSKPGLQETQYF. The CDR3 nucleotides read TGTGCCAGCTCAAAACCGGGACTTCAAGAGACCCAGTACTTC. The gene calls are TRBV11-3 and TRBJ2-5, with a weak D call TRBD2 (6 bases). Deletions cut 8 bases from V and 2 bases from J, with 15 bases between. CDR1 is SGHNT, CDR2 YENEEA, per germline. This CDR3 has 14 amino acids.

The chain employs TRBV4-1 and TRBJ2-3; D may be TRBD2 (6 bases). Germline CDR1 and CDR2: MGHRA and YSYEKL. The CDR3 extends over 15 amino acids. V lost 4 bases, J lost 1 base, and 12 bases lay in between. The CDR3 loop is CASSPNSGRTDTQYF. As DNA, the CDR3 is TGCGCCAGCAGCCCCAACAGCGGGCGCACAGATACGCAGTATTTT.